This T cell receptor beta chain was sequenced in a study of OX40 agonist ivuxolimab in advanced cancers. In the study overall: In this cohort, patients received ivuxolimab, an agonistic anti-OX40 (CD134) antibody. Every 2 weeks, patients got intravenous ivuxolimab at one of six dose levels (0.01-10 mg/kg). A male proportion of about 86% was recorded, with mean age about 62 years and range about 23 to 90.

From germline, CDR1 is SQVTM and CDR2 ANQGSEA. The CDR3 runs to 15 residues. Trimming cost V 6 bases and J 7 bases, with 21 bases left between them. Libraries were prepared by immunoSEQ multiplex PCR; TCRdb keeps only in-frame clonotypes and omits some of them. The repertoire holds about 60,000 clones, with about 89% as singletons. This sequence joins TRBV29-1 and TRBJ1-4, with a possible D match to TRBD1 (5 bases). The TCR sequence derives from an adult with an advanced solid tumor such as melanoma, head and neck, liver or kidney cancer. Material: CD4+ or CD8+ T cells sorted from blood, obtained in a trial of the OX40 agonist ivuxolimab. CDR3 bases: TGCAGCGTCCTTGGTCTGGGGCAGGGTGGTGAAAAACTGTTTTTT. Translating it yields CSVLGLGQGGEKLFF.